This TCR beta chain was sequenced in a study of Graves' ophthalmopathy and Graves' hyperthyroidism. Investigators amplified TCR beta CDR3 regions from RNA transcripts. In the first round, RT-PCR was carried out with HTBI primers, and a multiplex PCR formed the second round. TCRdb passed the multiplex PCR reads through MiXCR, listing each CDR3 protein once. Among around 670,000 distinct CDR3 sequences listed, about 44% were seen once. This clonotype was recorded many times. Germline-derived CDR1 and CDR2 are SQVTM and ANQGSEA. The CDR3 consists of 12 residues. V was trimmed by 6 bases and J by 5 bases, leaving 13 bases between them. CAS ≥3, NOSPECS ≥4, moderate-to-severe activity and duration under 3 months marked donors with ophthalmopathy.

The chain has TRBV29-1 and TRBJ1-1; the D is unclear. This receptor was obtained from an adult man with Graves' ophthalmopathy. The specimen sequenced was peripheral blood. The CDR3 region has the DNA TGCAGCGTATCAGGATTGGGGACTGAAGCTTTCTTT. Translating it yields CSVSGLGTEAFF.